This passage covers 21 T cell receptor beta chains from one sample sequenced in a study of human T cells and chemical hapten exposure. One entry per CDR3 protein results from TCRdb running MiXCR on the RACE reads. The top ten clones hold around 8.8% of a sample with 380,000 or so distinct CDR3 sequences, about 5% of them seen once. The sample's time point: pre-sensitization, week 0. Treatment indicated: therapeutic diphenylcyclopropenone sensitization with weekly scalp DPC. The sample consisted of whole blood, taken in connection with sensitization to the hapten diphenylcyclopropenone (DPC). These receptors originate from a woman aged 18 to 35 with alopecia areata. Some clones in this sample may be carry-over from other donors' samples.

The genes are TRBV6-6 and TRBJ1-1; D gene ambiguous. Trimming cost V 2 bases and J 6 bases, with 7 bases left between them. CDR1 is MNHNY, CDR2 SVGAGI, per germline (reference sequence). CDR3 length: 12 residues. The CDR3 DNA reads TGTGCCAGCAGTTACCCCCAACCTGAAGCTTTCTTT. Its protein is CASSYPQPEAFF.

The sample holds a few counts of this clonotype. The chain combines TRBV4-2 with TRBJ1-4, with 10 bases matching TRBD1. Germline V gene lookup returns CDR1 LGHNA and CDR2 YNFKEQ. The CDR3 sequence is 16 residues long. Trimming took 2 bases from V and 6 from J; bases not matched to a gene: 6. CDR3 amino acids: CASSQRTGTGDEKLFF. CDR3 sequence (DNA): TGTGCCAGCAGCCAACGCACCGGGACAGGGGATGAAAAACTGTTTTTT.

Only a few counts were recorded for this clonotype. This chain connects TRBV15 to TRBJ1-4; no reliable D call. The V end lost 0 bases, the J end lost 14 bases, and 16 bases lay between the germline ends. The CDR3 loop spans 14 amino acids. Germline CDR1 and CDR2: LNHNV and YYDKDF (reference sequence). The CDR3 loop is CATSRDFEGNWLFF. The CDR3, as DNA: TGTGCCACCAGCAGAGATTTTGAGGGAAATTGGCTGTTTTTT.

V gene TRBV12-3 or TRBV12-4 combines with J gene TRBJ1-5, with TRBD1 matching 8 bases. This CDR3 comprises 16 residues. After removal of 9 bases from V and 2 bases from J, the junction contained 12 bases not matched to a gene. The CDR3 sequence: CASTRSGQGRNQPQHF. As DNA, the CDR3 is TGTGCCAGTACCAGGTCCGGACAGGGTCGCAATCAGCCCCAGCATTTT.

In its sample, this clonotype was seen many times. The rearrangement links TRBV3-1 to TRBJ2-5, with D possibly matching TRBD2 (5 bases). Germline-derived CDR1 and CDR2 are LGHDT and YNNKEL (reference sequence). This CDR3 contains 14 residues. The V gene lost 5 bases and the J gene lost 0 bases, with 10 bases spanning the gap. The CDR3 region has the DNA TGTGCCAGCAGCTCCGGGGAGTACCAAGAGACCCAGTACTTC. It is translated as CASSSGEYQETQYF.

This clonotype was counted ten times or more. The rearrangement uses TRBV7-6 and TRBJ2-3; D might be TRBD1 or TRBD2, each matching 7 bases. Trimming left V 3 bases short and J 0 bases short, with 19 bases between. Germline values: CDR1 SGHVS, CDR2 FNYEAQ. The CDR3 totals 18 residues. CDR3 amino acids: CASSLEGGGPWSTDTQYF. Here the CDR3 DNA reads TGTGCCAGCAGCTTGGAGGGAGGGGGCCCGTGGAGCACAGATACGCAGTATTTT.

The V and J genes are TRBV27 and TRBJ2-7; D remains unclear. Germline V gene sequence: CDR1 MNHEY, CDR2 SMNVEV (reference sequence). The CDR3 contains 13 residues. Trimming pared 2 bases from V and 2 bases from J, leaving 7 bases between. CDR3 loop: CASSLKVTYEQYF. In DNA form, the CDR3 reads TGTGCCAGCAGTTTAAAGGTCACCTACGAGCAGTACTTC.

V is TRBV28 and J is TRBJ2-6; D ambiguous. The germline V gene encodes CDR1 MDHEN and CDR2 SYDVKM. The V end was cut by 3 bases, the J end by 0 bases, with 9 bases between. The CDR3 runs 16 residues. CDR3: CASSFPVISGANVLTF. In DNA form, the CDR3 reads TGTGCCAGCAGTTTCCCGGTTATCTCTGGGGCCAACGTCCTGACTTTC.

This clonotype appeared many times. The chain has TRBV7-2 and TRBJ2-4, with D maybe TRBD1 (5 bases). CDR1 SGHTA and CDR2 FQGNSA come from the germline V gene. The CDR3 extends over 15 amino acids. V lost 3 bases and J lost 2, with 11 bases in between. Here the CDR3 reads CASSFATATKNIQYF. CDR3 nucleotides: TGTGCCAGCAGCTTCGCGACAGCAACCAAAAACATTCAGTACTTC.

This clonotype showed up just a few times. This chain uses TRBV15 with TRBJ1-2; TRBD1 agrees at 7 bases. In germline, CDR1 is LNHNV, CDR2 YYDKDF (reference sequence). The CDR3 consists of 16 residues. The ends lost 7 bases at V and 1 base at J; junction bases unmatched: 12. CDR3 loop: CATTRGDLGSNYGYTF. The CDR3 DNA follows: TGTGCCACCACCAGGGGGGATTTGGGAAGTAACTATGGCTACACCTTC.

This clonotype has a count of ten or more. The rearrangement joins TRBV12-3 or TRBV12-4 to TRBJ1-5; D is perhaps TRBD1 (5 bases). Trimming left V 3 bases short and J 3 bases short, with 15 bases between. The CDR3 is made up of 16 amino acids. The CDR3 region is CASSLGRDYTNQPQHF. CDR3 bases: TGTGCCAGCAGTTTGGGCAGGGATTATACCAATCAGCCCCAGCATTTT.

With regard to this clonotype: Given a much more abundant clone one base away, this may be a read error. A read error is likely, as this CDR3 ends without the conserved phenylalanine or tryptophan. V is TRBV9 and J is TRBJ1-1, with D possibly being TRBD1 (6 bases). Germline V gene lookup returns CDR1 SGDLS and CDR2 YYNGEE. Trimming shortened V by 0 bases and J by 3 bases, and 6 bases separated the two germline ends. The CDR3 has 13 amino acids. The CDR3, as DNA: TGTGCCAGCAGCGTAGCAGGGGACACTGAAGCTTTCTAT. This encodes CASSVAGDTEAFY.

This clonotype was seen a few times. V gene TRBV6-5 combines with J gene TRBJ1-3; D is uncertain. Germline V gene sequence: CDR1 MNHEY, CDR2 SVGAGI. Trimming removed 0 bases at V and 0 bases at J, with 12 bases between. The length of the CDR3 is 17 residues. The CDR3 nucleotides are TGTGCCAGCAGTTACTCGTACACGGATAACTCTGGAAACACCATATATTTT. Residues: CASSYSYTDNSGNTIYF.

The chain combines TRBV5-1 with TRBJ2-7, with D perhaps assigned TRBD1 or TRBD2 (5 bases each). CDR1 SGHRS and CDR2 YFSETQ come from the germline V gene. CDR3 length: 13 amino acids. The ends were cut back, 5 bases at V and 3 bases at J, with 12 bases in the middle. The CDR3 is CASRWGTDYEQYF. DNA of the CDR3: TGCGCCAGCAGATGGGGGACCGACTACGAGCAGTACTTC.

This clonotype was found a few times. This rearrangement joins TRBV6-6 to TRBJ1-1; D might be TRBD1 (6 bases). V lost 7 bases and J lost 6, with 9 bases in between. Looked up from germline, CDR1 is MNHNY and CDR2 is SVGAGI (reference sequence). The CDR3 sequence is 11 residues long. Written as DNA, the CDR3 is TGTGCCAGCAACAGGGCCGCTGAAGCTTTCTTT. Protein sequence: CASNRAAEAFF.

This clonotype was found many times. The rearrangement joins TRBV12-3 or TRBV12-4 to TRBJ2-3; unclear D gene. The CDR3 length is 12 residues. V lost 6 bases and J 1 base, leaving 5 bases between the germline ends. CDR3 sequence (DNA): TGTGCCAGCAGCCCCCGCACAGATACGCAGTATTTT. This gives the protein CASSPRTDTQYF.

The table lists this clonotype with many counts. The CDR3 reads CASSPLRGFSGNTIYF. Written as DNA, the CDR3 is TGTGCCAGCAGCCCTCTACGGGGATTCTCTGGAAACACCATATATTTT. The genes are TRBV7-9 and TRBJ1-3; no reliable D call. The length of the CDR3 is 16 residues. V was pared by 5 bases and J by 0 bases, with 14 bases between. Per the germline V gene, CDR1 is SEHNR and CDR2 is FQNEAQ (reference sequence).

This clonotype was detected ten times or more. The chain uses TRBV6-5 and TRBJ2-2, with no clear D. V dropped 7 bases and J dropped 2 bases, with 20 bases sitting between them. This CDR3 spans 17 amino acids. In germline, CDR1 is MNHEY, CDR2 SVGAGI. In DNA form, the CDR3 reads TGTGCCAGCACCACACCTCGGCCAGTCCTAAACACCGGGGAGCTGTTTTTT. Amino acids: CASTTPRPVLNTGELFF.

Many counts were recorded for this clonotype. The gene calls are TRBV7-8 and TRBJ1-4; 7 bases fit TRBD1. CDR1 is SGHVS and CDR2 is FQNEAQ in the germline V gene. This CDR3 is built from 14 residues. After removal of 1 base from V and 10 bases from J, the junction contained 6 bases not matched to a gene. CDR3 nucleotides: TGTGCCAGCAGCTTAGAGAAGGGGGCGGGAAAACTGTTTTTT. Encoded protein: CASSLEKGAGKLFF.

The CDR3 region is CASSQVWDRGDEKLFF. The CDR3 bases are TGCGCCAGCAGCCAAGTCTGGGACAGGGGGGATGAAAAACTGTTTTTT. The rearrangement uses TRBV4-3 and TRBJ1-4; 11 bases map to TRBD1. Germline CDR1 and CDR2: LGHNA and YSLEER. Germline trimming cut 1 base from V and 6 bases from J; bases unmatched to any gene: 4. This CDR3 has 16 amino acids.

The V call is TRBV10-3, the J call TRBJ1-2, with 7 positions matching TRBD1. V dropped 3 bases and J dropped 4; count of bases not matched to a gene: 2. Germline V gives CDR1 ENHRY, CDR2 SYGVKD. This CDR3 is built from 13 residues. In nucleotides, the CDR3 is TGTGCCATCAGTGAAGACAGGGCCTATGGCTACACCTTC. Protein sequence: CAISEDRAYGYTF.